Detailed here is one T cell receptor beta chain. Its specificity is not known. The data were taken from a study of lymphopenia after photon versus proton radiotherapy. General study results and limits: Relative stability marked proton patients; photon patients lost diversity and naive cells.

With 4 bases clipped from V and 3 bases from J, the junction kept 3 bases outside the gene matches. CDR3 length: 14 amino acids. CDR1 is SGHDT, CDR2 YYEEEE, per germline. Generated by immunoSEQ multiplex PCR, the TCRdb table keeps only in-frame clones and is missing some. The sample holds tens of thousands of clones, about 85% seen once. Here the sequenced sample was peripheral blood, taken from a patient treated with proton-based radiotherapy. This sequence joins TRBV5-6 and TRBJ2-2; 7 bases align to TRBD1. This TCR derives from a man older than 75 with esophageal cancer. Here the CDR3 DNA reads TGTGCCAGCAGCCGTGACAGGGACACCGGGGAGCTGTTTTTT. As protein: CASSRDRDTGELFF.